The entry below describes one TCR beta chain. Its specificity is unknown. This CDR3 is built from 9 residues. Germline V CDR1 and CDR2: SNHLY, FYNNEI. V lost 3 bases to trimming and J lost 10 bases, with 3 bases between them. This entry comes from a study of blood T cells in healthy people across ages. Overall study results and limits: CMV infection status of these donors was not known.

Alongside a J-beta primer mix, a sample-barcoded 5' primer served in a second PCR lasting about 7 to 11 cycles. A template-switch adaptor that had 12 random nucleotides put a tag on each cDNA molecule. Researchers report that each sample yielded at least 2.5 million CDR3-containing paired-end reads. TCRdb re-analysed the 5' RACE reads in MiXCR, keeping a single row per CDR3 protein. The sample lists some 1.1 million distinct CDR3 sequences; around two fifths were seen once. The sample consisted of blood. The V call is TRBV2, the J call TRBJ1-2; D unclear. The receptor's source is a young man in good health. Written as DNA, the CDR3 is TGTGCCAGCAGTGACCCCTACACCTTC. Translated, it gives CASSDPYTF.